A selection of T cell receptor beta chains follows, all from one sample in a study of T-cell reconstitution after alpha-beta-depleted transplantation in children. TCRdb reprocessed the PCR reads via MiXCR and lists one record per CDR3 protein. The sample contains some 840,000 distinct CDR3 sequences, roughly 15% of which appear only once. Here the sequenced sample was PBMCs, mostly from graft donor cells, taken 360 days after TCRalphabeta/CD19-depleted stem cell transplant. These receptors came from a male patient between 10 and 17 years old who had a stem cell transplant for acute lymphoblastic leukemia, so the T cells may come from the graft donor. CDR3s include the opening cysteine and the closing phenylalanine or tryptophan. A D gene is named only where the DNA matches it firmly. Only some rows state a clone size, as once, few, many or a class for expanded clones.

clone size: NA; V gene: TRBV7-9; J gene: TRBJ2-3; D gene: TRBD2; CDR3 protein: CASTVGLAVSDTQYF; CDR3 DNA: TGTGCCAGCACCGTGGGACTAGCCGTCTCAGATACGCAGTATTTT
clone size: NA; V gene: TRBV20-1; J gene: TRBJ2-7; D gene: TRBD2; CDR3 protein: CSARTAGVEQYF; CDR3 DNA: TGCAGTGCTAGAACAGCGGGAGTAGAGCAGTACTTC
clone size: many; V gene: TRBV20-1; J gene: TRBJ2-3; D gene: TRBD2; CDR3 protein: CSATLATSGSTDTQYF; CDR3 DNA: TGCAGTGCTACCCTCGCGACTAGCGGGAGCACAGATACGCAGTATTTT
clone size: NA; V gene: TRBV3-1; J gene: TRBJ2-7; D gene: NA; CDR3 protein: CASSSTALPYEQYF; CDR3 DNA: TGTGCCAGCAGCTCAACGGCCCTCCCCTACGAGCAGTACTTC
clone size: many; V gene: TRBV10-3; J gene: TRBJ2-7; D gene: NA; CDR3 protein: CAISTGLFAYEQYF; CDR3 DNA: TGTGCCATCAGTACTGGACTGTTTGCCTACGAGCAGTACTTC
clone size: many; V gene: TRBV12-3/TRBV12-4; J gene: TRBJ1-2; D gene: NA; CDR3 protein: CASSPHREGSNYGYTF; CDR3 DNA: TGTGCCAGCAGTCCGCATCGGGAAGGGTCTAACTATGGCTACACCTTC
clone size: NA; V gene: TRBV4-2; J gene: TRBJ2-3; D gene: TRBD2; CDR3 protein: CASSQRTSGDTQYF; CDR3 DNA: TGTGCCAGCAGCCAAAGGACTAGCGGCGATACGCAGTATTTT
clone size: NA; V gene: TRBV20-1; J gene: TRBJ2-7; D gene: TRBD1; CDR3 protein: CSARGQGAYEQYF; CDR3 DNA: TGCAGTGCTAGGGGGCAGGGGGCTTACGAGCAGTACTTC
clone size: many; V gene: TRBV20-1; J gene: TRBJ1-1; D gene: NA; CDR3 protein: CSAREPRGGPNTEAFF; CDR3 DNA: TGCAGTGCTAGAGAACCCAGGGGCGGACCGAACACTGAAGCTTTCTTT
clone size: NA; V gene: TRBV24-1; J gene: TRBJ2-2; D gene: NA; CDR3 protein: CATSGPVGAQSAGELFF; CDR3 DNA: TGTGCCACCAGTGGGCCAGTGGGAGCTCAGTCTGCTGGGGAGCTGTTTTTT
clone size: few; V gene: TRBV29-1; J gene: TRBJ1-1; D gene: NA; CDR3 protein: CSVDRARGTEAFF; CDR3 DNA: TGCAGCGTTGACAGGGCGCGCGGCACTGAAGCTTTCTTT
clone size: NA; V gene: TRBV28; J gene: TRBJ1-6; D gene: NA; CDR3 protein: CASSLPWPYNSPLHF; CDR3 DNA: TGTGCCAGCAGTTTACCTTGGCCCTATAATTCACCCCTCCACTTT
clone size: few; V gene: TRBV5-1; J gene: TRBJ2-1; D gene: TRBD2; CDR3 protein: CASSLGTSRYYEQFF; CDR3 DNA: TGCGCCAGCAGCCTCGGGACTAGCAGGTACTATGAGCAGTTCTTC
clone size: NA; V gene: TRBV5-1; J gene: TRBJ2-1; D gene: TRBD2; CDR3 protein: CASRLTSGYTYNEQFF; CDR3 DNA: TGCGCCAGCAGACTAACTAGCGGCTACACCTACAATGAGCAGTTCTTC
clone size: many; V gene: TRBV7-9; J gene: TRBJ2-1; D gene: NA; CDR3 protein: CASSLSSSGGEQFF; CDR3 DNA: TGTGCCAGCAGCTTAAGTTCAAGTGGTGGTGAGCAGTTCTTC
clone size: NA; V gene: TRBV10-3; J gene: TRBJ2-3; D gene: NA; CDR3 protein: CAISELTTDTQYF; CDR3 DNA: TGTGCCATCAGTGAACTTACCACAGATACGCAGTATTTT
clone size: NA; V gene: TRBV5-1; J gene: TRBJ2-3; D gene: NA; CDR3 protein: CASSYQRAGTDTQYF; CDR3 DNA: TGCGCCAGCAGCTACCAGCGGGCCGGCACAGATACGCAGTATTTT
clone size: few; V gene: TRBV18; J gene: TRBJ2-1; D gene: NA; CDR3 protein: CASSPLPTNPTAYNEQFF; CDR3 DNA: TGTGCCAGCTCACCGTTACCAACTAACCCGACGGCCTACAATGAGCAGTTCTTC
clone size: NA; V gene: TRBV12-5; J gene: TRBJ1-2; D gene: TRBD1; CDR3 protein: CASGPARGQNGYTF; CDR3 DNA: TGTGCTAGTGGCCCGGCCAGGGGGCAGAATGGCTACACCTTC
clone size: NA; V gene: TRBV9; J gene: TRBJ2-7; D gene: NA; CDR3 protein: CASSVGSGVGSYEQYF; CDR3 DNA: TGTGCCAGCAGCGTAGGGTCCGGGGTAGGCTCCTACGAGCAGTACTTC
clone size: NA; V gene: TRBV20-1; J gene: TRBJ2-5; D gene: TRBD1; CDR3 protein: CSAWQDRAYIPLCEETQYF; CDR3 DNA: TGCAGTGCATGGCAGGACAGGGCTTACATCCCCTTGTGTGAGGAGACCCAGTACTTC
clone size: NA; V gene: TRBV10-3; J gene: TRBJ2-7; D gene: TRBD2; CDR3 protein: CAISGLAGEQYF; CDR3 DNA: TGTGCCATCAGTGGACTAGCTGGCGAGCAGTACTTC
clone size: NA; V gene: TRBV3-1; J gene: TRBJ2-5; D gene: TRBD2; CDR3 protein: CACSKEGVNLAGQETQYF; CDR3 DNA: TGTGCCTGCAGCAAAGAAGGAGTTAACCTAGCGGGCCAAGAGACCCAGTACTTC
clone size: NA; V gene: TRBV5-5; J gene: TRBJ2-7; D gene: NA; CDR3 protein: CASRLSDPYEQYF; CDR3 DNA: TGTGCCAGCCGTCTATCGGATCCGTACGAGCAGTACTTC
clone size: few; V gene: TRBV15; J gene: TRBJ1-5; D gene: TRBD1; CDR3 protein: CATSRVGGTGGEPQHF; CDR3 DNA: TGTGCCACCAGCAGAGTAGGGGGGACAGGGGGCGAGCCCCAGCATTTT
clone size: few; V gene: TRBV5-1; J gene: TRBJ2-2; D gene: NA; CDR3 protein: CASSFSSGINTGELFF; CDR3 DNA: TGCGCCAGCAGCTTTTCGAGTGGAATTAACACCGGGGAGCTGTTTTTT